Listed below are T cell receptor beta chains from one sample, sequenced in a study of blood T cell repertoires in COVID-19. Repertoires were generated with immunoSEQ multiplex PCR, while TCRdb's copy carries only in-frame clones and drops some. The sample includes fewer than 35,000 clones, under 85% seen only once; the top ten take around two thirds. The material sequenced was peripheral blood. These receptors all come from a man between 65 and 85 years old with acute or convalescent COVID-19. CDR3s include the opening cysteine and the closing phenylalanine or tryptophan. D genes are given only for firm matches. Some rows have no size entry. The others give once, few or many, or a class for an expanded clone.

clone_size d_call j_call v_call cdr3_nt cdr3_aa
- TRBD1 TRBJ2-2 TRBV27 TGTGCCAGCAGGAATACAGGGGAAAACACCGGGGAGCTGTTTTTT CASRNTGENTGELFF
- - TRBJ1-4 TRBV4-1 TGCGCCAGCAGCCAAGATTCAGGCACTTCCTTCCCCACTAATGAAAAACTGTTTTTT CASSQDSGTSFPTNEKLFF
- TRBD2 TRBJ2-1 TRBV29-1 TGCAGCGGAGGGACTAGCGGGGGGACCTACAATGAGCAGTTCTTC CSGGTSGGTYNEQFF
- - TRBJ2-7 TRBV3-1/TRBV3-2 TGTGCCAGCAGCCAAGATAAGGCAGGGTCTTTTAGATCCCCCGAGCAGTACTTC CASSQDKAGSFRSPEQYF
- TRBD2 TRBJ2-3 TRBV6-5 TGTGCCACCCGTGCTAGCGGGGGGGGCCCAGATACGCAGTATTTT CATRASGGGPDTQYF
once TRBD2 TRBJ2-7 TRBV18 TGTGCCAGCTCACCACAAGCTAGCGGCTCCTACGAGCAGTACTTC CASSPQASGSYEQYF
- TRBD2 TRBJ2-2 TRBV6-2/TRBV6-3 TGTGCCAGCAGTTACTCCCGGACTAGCGGGGGGCACGGGGAGCTGTTTTTT CASSYSRTSGGHGELFF
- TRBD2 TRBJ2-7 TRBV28 TGTGCCAGCAGTCCCTCGGGACTAGCGGGAACATCCTACGAGCAGTACTTC CASSPSGLAGTSYEQYF
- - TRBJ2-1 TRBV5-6 - CASSFGTGTCFF
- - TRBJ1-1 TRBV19 TGTGCCAGTAGTATAAGCCTGATGAACACTGAAGCTTTCTTT CASSISLMNTEAFF
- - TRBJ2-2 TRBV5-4 TGTGCCAGCAGCCCCGGCGAGGCTAGGACCGGGGAGCTGTTTTTT CASSPGEARTGELFF
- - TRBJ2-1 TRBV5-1 TGCGCCAGCAGCTCCCACCTCGGGGTGGATGAGCAGTTCTTC CASSSHLGVDEQFF
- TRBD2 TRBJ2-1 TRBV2 TGTGCCAGCAGTCCGACTAGCGGGGGCCTAGGTGAGCAGTTCTTC CASSPTSGGLGEQFF
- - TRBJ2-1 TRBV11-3 TGTGCCAGCAGCTTATTCGGGGATAGTGATGAGCAGTTCTTC CASSLFGDSDEQFF
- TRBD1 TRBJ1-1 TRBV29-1 TGCAGCGTCATACAGGGGGCAGGTAAAGCTGAAGCTTTCTTT CSVIQGAGKAEAFF
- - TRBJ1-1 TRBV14 TGTGCCAGCAGCCAGCTACTGAACACTGAAGCTTTCTTT CASSQLLNTEAFF
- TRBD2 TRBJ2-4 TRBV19 TGTGCCAGTACTTCCGGACTAGCGGGAGTGTCCAAAAACATTCAGTACTTC CASTSGLAGVSKNIQYF
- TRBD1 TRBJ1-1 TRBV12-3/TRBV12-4 TGTGCCAGCAGGCCCGACAGGGGTACTGAAGCTTTCTTT CASRPDRGTEAFF
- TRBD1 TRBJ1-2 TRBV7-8 TGTGCCAGCAGCTTTGGGACAGAGGGAAACTATGGCTACACCTTC CASSFGTEGNYGYTF
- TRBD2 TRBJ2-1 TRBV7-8 TGTGCCAGCAGCTCTTACTCGGGACTAGCAAATGAGCAGTTCTTC CASSSYSGLANEQFF
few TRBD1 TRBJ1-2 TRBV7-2 TGTGCCAGCAGGCCCGGGACAGGGGCTGACTACACCTTC CASRPGTGADYTF
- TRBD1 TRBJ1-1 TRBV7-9 TGTGCCAGCAGCCGACCGGGACAGGGGTTGAACACTGAAGCTTTCTTT CASSRPGQGLNTEAFF
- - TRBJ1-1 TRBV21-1 TGTGCCAGCAGCAAATGGGAGGTTTCTGTAAGAAGGCGGCGGAACACTGAAGCTTTCTTT CASSKWEVSVRRRRNTEAFF
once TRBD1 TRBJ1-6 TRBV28 TGTGCCAGCAGTCCCGGACAGGGAGACAATTCACCCCTCCACTTT CASSPGQGDNSPLHF
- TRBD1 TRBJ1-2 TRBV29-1 TGCAGCGTTGAGTTAATACAGGGGGCGCGAGGCTACACCTTC CSVELIQGARGYTF
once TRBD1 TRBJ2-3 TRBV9 TGTGCCAGCAGCCCGGGACAGGGGTTAGATACGCAGTATTTT CASSPGQGLDTQYF
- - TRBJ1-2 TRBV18 TGTGCCAGCTCACCAGATGTTTCTGGGGGGAACACCTTC CASSPDVSGGNTF
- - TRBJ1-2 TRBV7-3 TGTGCCAGCAGCTTAACAGGGGACTCCGAGTATGGCTACACCTTC CASSLTGDSEYGYTF
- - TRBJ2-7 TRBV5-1 TGCGCCAGCAGCTTGAGGCCCGGGAGTGTGAACGAGCAGTACTTC CASSLRPGSVNEQYF
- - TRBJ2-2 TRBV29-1 TGCAGCGTCAGGGAAGACGGAGTTGCCGGGGAGCTGTTTTTT CSVREDGVAGELFF
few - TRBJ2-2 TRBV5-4 TGTGCCAGCAGCTTGGATACGGGAGCGAACACCGGGGAGCTGTTTTTT CASSLDTGANTGELFF
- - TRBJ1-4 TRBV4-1 TGCGCCAGCAGCCATAGGGGAGGGGAAAAACTGTTTTTT CASSHRGGEKLFF
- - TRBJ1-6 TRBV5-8 TGTGCCAGCAGCTTGGAGGTTCAGGGGTCACCCCTCCACTTT CASSLEVQGSPLHF
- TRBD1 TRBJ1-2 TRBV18 TGTGCCAGCTCACCATTTATGGGACAGGGAGCGTCAACTAACTATGGCTACACCTTC CASSPFMGQGASTNYGYTF
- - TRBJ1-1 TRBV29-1 TGCAGCGTATCCACTTCGAACACTGAAGCTTTCTTT CSVSTSNTEAFF
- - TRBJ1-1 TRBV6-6 TGTGCCAGCAGTTACCGACTTCGGACATTGAACACTGAAGCTTTCTTT CASSYRLRTLNTEAFF
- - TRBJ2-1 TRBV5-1 TGCGCCAGCAGCTCTTCGTCCCCTAACCACAATGAGCAGTTCTTC CASSSSSPNHNEQFF
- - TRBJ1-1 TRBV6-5 TGTGCCAGCAGTTACGGCGTCAGGCGACGGGCTTTCTTT CASSYGVRRRAFF
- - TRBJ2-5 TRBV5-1 TGCGCCAGCAGCTTACAGGGAAGGCTAGGCCAAGAGACCCAGTACTTC CASSLQGRLGQETQYF
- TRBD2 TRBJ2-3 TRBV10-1 TGCGCCAGCAGTGCGACTAGCGGGGCTAGCACAGATACGCAGTATTTT CASSATSGASTDTQYF
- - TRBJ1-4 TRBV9 TGTGCCAGCAGCGTAGGCGAGGGCATAAATGAAAAACTGTTTTTT CASSVGEGINEKLFF
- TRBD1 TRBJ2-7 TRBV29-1 TGCAGCGGGACCGGGACAGGGGTTCACGAGCAGTACTTC CSGTGTGVHEQYF
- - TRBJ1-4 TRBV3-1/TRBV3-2 TGTGCCAGCAGCCACTCGGCGGGTTTAGGTGAAAAACTGTTTTTT CASSHSAGLGEKLFF
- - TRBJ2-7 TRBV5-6 TGTGCCAGCAGCCTAGACGGCCCCTACGAGCAGTACTTC CASSLDGPYEQYF
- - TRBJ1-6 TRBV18 TGTGCCAGCTCATCGGAGGGCGCAAATTCACCCCTCCACTTT CASSSEGANSPLHF
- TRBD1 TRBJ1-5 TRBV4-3 TGCGCCAGCAGCCAAGGGACAGGGCAGGAAGAGGCCCAGCATTTT CASSQGTGQEEAQHF
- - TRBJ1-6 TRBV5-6 TGTGCCAGCAGTTACAGGGTTAATTCACCCCTCCACTTT CASSYRVNSPLHF
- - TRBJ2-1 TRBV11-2 TGTGCCAGTACCAGCGGAGGGATCTACAATGAGCAGTTCTTC CASTSGGIYNEQFF
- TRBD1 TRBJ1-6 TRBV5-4 TGTGCCAGCAGCTTTACAGGGGGCTCGAGCTCCTATAATTCACCCCTCCACTTT CASSFTGGSSSYNSPLHF
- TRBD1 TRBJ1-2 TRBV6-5 TGTGCCAGCAGTATGGCAGGGGGCAGTGGCTACACCTTC CASSMAGGSGYTF
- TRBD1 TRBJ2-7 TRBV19 TGTGCCAGTGACAGGGGGCCGCTGCAGTACTTC CASDRGPLQYF
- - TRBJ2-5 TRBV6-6 TGTGCCAGCAGTTACTCGAACAGGGCCCAAGAGACCCAGTACTTC CASSYSNRAQETQYF
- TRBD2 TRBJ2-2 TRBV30 TGTGCCTGGAGTACAGGCGGGAGGGGCTACACCGGGGAGCTGTTTTTT CAWSTGGRGYTGELFF